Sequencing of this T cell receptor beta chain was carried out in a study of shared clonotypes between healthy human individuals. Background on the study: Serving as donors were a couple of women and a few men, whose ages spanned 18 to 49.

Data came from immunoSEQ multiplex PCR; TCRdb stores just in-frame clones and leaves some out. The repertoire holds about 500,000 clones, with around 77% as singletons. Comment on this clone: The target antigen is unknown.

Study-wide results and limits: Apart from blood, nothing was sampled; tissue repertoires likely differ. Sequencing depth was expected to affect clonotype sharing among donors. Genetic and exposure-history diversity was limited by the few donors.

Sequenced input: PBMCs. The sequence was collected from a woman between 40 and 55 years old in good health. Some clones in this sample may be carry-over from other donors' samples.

The CDR3 coding sequence is TGTGCCAGCAGCTTTTTTGGCAGGGCTAACTATGGCTACACCTTC. Its protein product is CASSFFGRANYGYTF. The chain uses TRBV7-9 and TRBJ1-2, with D possibly being TRBD1 (5 bases). The germline CDR1 and CDR2 sequences are SEHNR and FQNEAQ (reference sequence). Between the trimmed V and J ends, which lost 3 bases and 0 bases, there was a span of 11 bases. This CDR3 has 15 residues.